A selection of T cell receptor beta chains follows, all from one sample in a study of shared clonotypes between healthy human individuals. Repertoires were generated with immunoSEQ multiplex PCR, while TCRdb's copy carries only in-frame clones and drops some. The sample lists about 2.3 million clones; 92% were seen once. The sequenced sample was naive CD4+ T cells from PBMCs. Receptors were obtained from a man aged 18 to 29 in good health. Some clones in this sample may be carry-over from other donors' samples. Both conserved end residues are trimmed from each CDR3. Not all rows give a size; the values are once, few, many and, for expanded clones, a class.

V gene: TRBV5-4; clone size: .; CDR3 protein: ASSFLPGDEQY
V gene: TRBV12-5; clone size: .; CDR3 protein: ASGPRDGSSYNEQF
V gene: TRBV18; clone size: .; CDR3 protein: ASSPYQAGNSLTDTQY
V gene: TRBV28; clone size: .; CDR3 protein: ASSEMGEKLF
V gene: TRBV6-6; clone size: .; CDR3 protein: ASGGIRLTDTQY
V gene: TRBV2; clone size: .; CDR3 protein: ASGTGVVETQY
V gene: TRBV5-1; clone size: .; CDR3 protein: ASSLGVWLGTQPLNEKLF
V gene: TRBV27; clone size: once; CDR3 protein: ASRGQEISYEQY
V gene: TRBV9; clone size: .; CDR3 protein: ASSVGLGGGYT
V gene: TRBV2; clone size: once; CDR3 protein: ASSTGGDGGYT
V gene: TRBV30; clone size: .; CDR3 protein: AWNSALRGIYEQY
V gene: TRBV5-6; clone size: .; CDR3 protein: ASSLGGVGTEAF
V gene: TRBV6-1; clone size: .; CDR3 protein: ASSEGFDGHEKLF
V gene: TRBV2; clone size: .; CDR3 protein: ASSELAGSTDTQY
V gene: TRBV28; clone size: .; CDR3 protein: ASSSGVREKRWDTQY
V gene: TRBV18; clone size: .; CDR3 protein: ASSPRLEGYGYT
V gene: TRBV2; clone size: .; CDR3 protein: ASRATAGGKQF
V gene: TRBV4-1; clone size: .; CDR3 protein: ASSPGGIYQETQY
V gene: TRBV27; clone size: .; CDR3 protein: ASSLMAGEDYGYT
V gene: TRBV28; clone size: .; CDR3 protein: ASPPPPLAGGQGELF
V gene: TRBV20-1; clone size: .; CDR3 protein: STGELYTQY
V gene: TRBV6-1; clone size: .; CDR3 protein: ASSEKSLGHNINTEAF
V gene: TRBV7-2; clone size: .; CDR3 protein: ASSLVGDGGQPQH
V gene: TRBV19; clone size: .; CDR3 protein: ASSIRGVQPQH
V gene: TRBV11-2; clone size: .; CDR3 protein: ASSPTGGTNEKLF
V gene: TRBV27; clone size: .; CDR3 protein: ASSSVGSQETQY
V gene: TRBV5-5; clone size: .; CDR3 protein: ASSPPVRGRSYEQY
V gene: TRBV27; clone size: .; CDR3 protein: ASSYGNIQY
V gene: TRBV5-4; clone size: .; CDR3 protein: ASSKPDSGGTEQY
V gene: TRBV9; clone size: once; CDR3 protein: ASSVVGGNQPQH
V gene: TRBV4-3; clone size: .; CDR3 protein: ASSETPDTQY
V gene: TRBV15; clone size: .; CDR3 protein: ATSRDEYGYT
V gene: TRBV6-5; clone size: .; CDR3 protein: ASSSGQGTGELF
V gene: TRBV28; clone size: .; CDR3 protein: ASSSTAQETQY
V gene: TRBV9; clone size: .; CDR3 protein: ASSRTGQIGYT
V gene: TRBV15; clone size: .; CDR3 protein: ATSRESANTGELF